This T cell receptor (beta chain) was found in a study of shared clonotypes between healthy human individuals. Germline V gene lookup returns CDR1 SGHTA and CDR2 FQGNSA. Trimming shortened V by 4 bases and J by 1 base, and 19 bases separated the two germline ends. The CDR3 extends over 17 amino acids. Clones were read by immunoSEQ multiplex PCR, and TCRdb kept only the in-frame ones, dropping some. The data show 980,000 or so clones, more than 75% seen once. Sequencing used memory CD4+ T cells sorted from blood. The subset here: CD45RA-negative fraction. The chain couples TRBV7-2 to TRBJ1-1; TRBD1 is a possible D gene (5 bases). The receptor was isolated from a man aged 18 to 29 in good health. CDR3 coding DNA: TGTGCCAGCAGCTCCCTACTGGGGGTAAGAGGGAACACTGAAGCTTTCTTT. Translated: CASSSLLGVRGNTEAFF.